This T cell receptor (beta chain) was sequenced during a study of blood T cell repertoires in COVID-19. The germline gives CDR1 MGHRA, CDR2 YSYEKL. The CDR3 has 15 amino acids. V was clipped by 4 bases and J by 5 bases, with 17 bases between them. Clones were read by immunoSEQ multiplex PCR, and TCRdb kept only the in-frame ones, dropping some. This table holds 140,000 or so clones, 85% to 90% found once. The receptor's source is a man aged 45-65 years who had recovered from COVID-19. This chain uses TRBV4-1 with TRBJ2-5; possible D gene TRBD2, 7 bases. Material: peripheral blood. The CDR3 bases are TGCGCCAGCAGCCTCCTAACGGGGGGCGCGGAGACCCAGTACTTC. Its protein product is CASSLLTGGAETQYF.